The 10 T cell receptor beta chains reported below all come from one sample, sequenced in a study of cytomegalovirus exposure and HLA in healthy donors. Researchers ran the PCR with 60 Vbeta and 13 Jbeta primers. Produced via immunoSEQ multiplex PCR; TCRdb's table is partial and in-frame only. Here the sample spans roughly 120,000 clones, 15% to 17% being singletons. Sequenced: PBMCs. The receptors stem from a woman between 18 and 30 years old in good health and CMV-seronegative.

The V call is TRBV29-1, the J call TRBJ1-2; D unclear. The CDR3 runs to 12 residues. Germline V gene sequence: CDR1 SQVTM, CDR2 ANQGSEA. V was clipped by 1 base and J by 3 bases, with 6 bases between them. The CDR3 protein is CSVEARHYGYTF. CDR3 sequence (DNA): TGCAGCGTTGAAGCCAGGCACTATGGCTACACCTTC.

The chain employs TRBV4-2 and TRBJ2-7; TRBD2 matches 11 bases. CDR1 is LGHNA, CDR2 YNFKEQ, per germline. The CDR3 covers 17 residues. V was clipped by 2 bases and J by 4 bases; unmatched bases: 10. The CDR3 nucleotides read TGTGCCAGCAGCCAAAGTGTACGGACTAGCGGGCGTTACGAGCAGTACTTC. Encoded protein: CASSQSVRTSGRYEQYF.

There are many counts of this clone. The chain carries TRBV6-5 and TRBJ2-2; D is uncertain. Germline CDR1 is MNHEY and CDR2 is SVGAGI. Trimming removed 0 bases from V and 5 bases from J, with 7 bases in between. This CDR3 contains 14 residues. The CDR3 spells CASSYSQITGELFF. The CDR3 bases are TGTGCCAGCAGTTACTCACAAATAACCGGGGAGCTGTTTTTT.

There are a few counts of this clone. The chain combines TRBV2 with TRBJ2-2, with a possible D match to TRBD2 (6 bases). The CDR3 contains 14 residues. Looked up from germline, CDR1 is SNHLY and CDR2 is FYNNEI. Trimming pared 2 bases from V and 5 bases from J, leaving 9 bases between. CDR3: CASSEWRGTGELFF. For the CDR3, the DNA is TGTGCCAGCAGTGAATGGAGGGGAACCGGGGAGCTGTTTTTT. Full variable domain (remainder filled in from reference TRBV2 and TRBJ2-2): EPEVTQTPSHQVTQMGQEVILRCVPISNHLYFYWYRQILGQKVEFLVSFYNNEISEKSEIFDDQFSVERPDGSNFTLKIRSTKLEDSAMYFCASSEWRGTGELFFGEGSRLTVL.

The chain couples TRBV7-3 to TRBJ1-1; D is unresolved. The germline V gene encodes CDR1 SGHTA and CDR2 FQGTGA. Trimming pared 5 bases from V and 2 bases from J, leaving 9 bases between. The CDR3 extends over 13 amino acids. The CDR3, as DNA: TGTGCCAGCAGCCGGACGGGAAACACTGAAGCTTTCTTT. This translates into CASSRTGNTEAFF.

V gene TRBV10-2 combines with J gene TRBJ2-7, with D uncertain. The CDR3 is 15 residues long. Trimming stripped 6 bases from V and 0 bases from J, with 15 bases between. Germline V gene sequence: CDR1 WSHSY, CDR2 SAAADI. The CDR3 protein is CASSSPLADSYEQYF. CDR3 in DNA: TGCGCCAGCAGCTCCCCCCTTGCAGACTCCTACGAGCAGTACTTC.

This clone has a handful of counts. The gene calls are TRBV2 and TRBJ1-1, with D unclear. Germline V lookup: CDR1 SNHLY, CDR2 FYNNEI. V lost 8 bases, J lost 8 bases, and 9 bases lay in between. There are 10 residues in the CDR3. The CDR3 DNA is TGTGCCAGCGGAGGTTCCGAAGCTTTCTTT. It specifies CASGGSEAFF.

V and J are TRBV14 and TRBJ2-7, with TRBD2 matching over 7 bases. The CDR3 runs to 15 residues. Trimming cost V 6 bases and J 4 bases; bases outside gene matches: 12. CDR1 and CDR2 (germline): SGHDN, FVKESK. The CDR3 sequence: CASRGGLPRPYEQYF. DNA for the CDR3: TGTGCCAGCAGGGGGGGACTACCACGTCCTTACGAGCAGTACTTC. The full variable domain, its missing parts supplied by reference TRBV14 and TRBJ2-7, is EAGVTQFPSHSVIEKGQTVTLRCDPISGHDNLYWYRRVMGKEIKFLLHFVKESKQDESGMPNNRFLAERTGGTYSTLKVQPAELEDSGVYFCASRGGLPRPYEQYFGPGTRLTVT.

This clone was seen only a few times. The chain uses TRBV5-3 and TRBJ1-2; unclear D gene. TRBV5-3 is noted as an ORF with a role that remains uncertain. This CDR3 comprises 14 residues. Trimming stripped 1 base from V and 1 base from J, with 8 bases between. The CDR3 DNA is TGTGCCAGAAGCTTGTGGCGGATTAACTATGGCTACACCTTC. It is translated as CARSLWRINYGYTF.

This clone showed up just a few times. The chain recombines TRBV5-1 with TRBJ2-7; 8 bases line up with TRBD1. In germline, CDR1 is SGHRS, CDR2 YFSETQ. J gave up 6 bases and V 0 bases, and 5 bases lay outside the gene matches. CDR3 length equals 14 residues. The CDR3 region is CASSLGGQAREQYF. CDR3 coding DNA: TGCGCCAGCAGCTTGGGGGGACAGGCTCGCGAGCAGTACTTC.